The sequence of this TCR beta chain was determined in a study of blood T cell repertoires in COVID-19. Study information: Both acute and convalescent COVID-19 samples were obtained from the United States, Italy and Spain. Sample material is recorded as cDNA or gDNA derived from T cells, B-cell-depleted T cells, or PBMCs.

In the source study's methods: Counts of nucleated cells, estimated from reference gene primer amplification, were obtained. Sequencing used immunoSEQ multiplex PCR; TCRdb keeps in-frame clones, though not all of them. The V and J calls and the clone size are those of that table, but D and trimming were determined from the DNA. This repertoire shows under 350,000 clones, 80% to 90% found once; its top ten account for 8% to 9.5%. The V gene's germline CDR1 is MNHEY and CDR2 SMNVEV (reference sequence). V dropped 7 bases and J dropped 7; count of bases not matched to a gene: 9. CDR3 length equals 13 residues.

The sequence was collected from a woman between 50 and 59 years old who had recovered from COVID-19. The chain uses TRBV27 and TRBJ1-2, with 7 bases matching TRBD1. Input material: peripheral blood. The CDR3 sequence is CASKSNRGSGYTF. The CDR3 region has the DNA TGTGCCAGCAAATCAAACAGGGGAAGTGGCTACACCTTC.